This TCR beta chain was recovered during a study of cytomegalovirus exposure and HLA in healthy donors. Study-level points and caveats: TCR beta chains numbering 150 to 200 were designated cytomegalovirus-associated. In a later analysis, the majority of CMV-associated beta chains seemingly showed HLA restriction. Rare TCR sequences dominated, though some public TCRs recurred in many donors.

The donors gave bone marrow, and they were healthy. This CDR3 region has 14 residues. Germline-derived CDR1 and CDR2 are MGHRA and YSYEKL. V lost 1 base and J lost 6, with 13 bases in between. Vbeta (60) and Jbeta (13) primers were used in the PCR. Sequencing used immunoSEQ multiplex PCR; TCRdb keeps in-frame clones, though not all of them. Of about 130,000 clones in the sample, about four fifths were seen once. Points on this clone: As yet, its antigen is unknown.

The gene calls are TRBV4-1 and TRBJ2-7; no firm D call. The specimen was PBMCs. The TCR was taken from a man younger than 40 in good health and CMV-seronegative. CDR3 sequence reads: CASSQAGSGGEQYF. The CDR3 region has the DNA TGCGCCAGCAGCCAAGCCGGGTCCGGTGGCGAGCAGTACTTC.